This T cell receptor beta chain originates from a study of CD8 T cells in ankylosing spondylitis. Germline V CDR1 and CDR2: SGHTA, FQGNSA. The CDR3 has 13 amino acids. V was clipped by 5 bases and J by 6 bases, with 14 bases between them. In its sample, this clonotype was seen a few times. As yet, its antigen is unknown. Each CDR3 protein gets one entry after TCRdb re-called the 5' RACE reads with MiXCR. The table shows tens of thousands of distinct CDR3 sequences, with about 7% occurring only once. Overall study findings and caveats: Several of the motif variants were reported before in synovial fluid and blood from reactive arthritis. The clones that were linked to disease were reported to be significantly enriched in matched synovial fluid samples from ankylosing spondylitis patients. What appeared characteristic of ankylosing spondylitis blood was a TCR beta motif of about eight highly homologous variants.

The sample consisted of blood, either unsorted or a sorted T cell fraction (not recorded which). The chain recombines TRBV7-2 with TRBJ2-7, with D perhaps TRBD2 (6 bases). This TCR came from a male donor with ankylosing spondylitis or in good health (not recorded which). CDR3 region: CASSMDWGGEQYF. The CDR3 DNA is TGTGCCAGCAGCATGGACTGGGGAGGCGAGCAGTACTTC.